This T cell receptor beta chain was observed in a study of shared clonotypes between healthy human individuals. Study-wide results and caveats: Generation probabilities of non-shared clonotypes were lower (relative to those shared by all four donors). Rarefaction exposed incomplete sorted-subset sequencing despite large depth.

V lost 5 bases and J 5 bases, leaving 14 bases between the germline ends. This CDR3 comprises 13 residues. Germline V lookup: CDR1 SGHDT, CDR2 YYEEEE. Regarding this clone: Its antigen is unidentified.

Profiling relied on immunoSEQ multiplex PCR, and the TCRdb table lists in-frame clones only, not all of them. The table records roughly 110,000 clones, under 70% of them present only once. The receptor's source is a woman between 25 and 40 years old in good health. V gene TRBV5-6 combines with J gene TRBJ2-7; TRBD2 might be the D (6 bases). Sequencing was carried out using memory CD8+ T cells sorted from blood. The subset denotes: CD45RO+ cells pooled with CCR7-negative TemRA cells. The CDR3 bases are TGTGCCAGCAGTTCGGACTACTTCGACGAGCAGTACTTC. Translation gives CASSSDYFDEQYF. Filled out from reference TRBV5-6 and TRBJ2-7, the complete variable domain reads DAGVTQSPTHLIKTRGQQVTLRCSPKSGHDTVSWYQQALGQGPQFIFQYYEEEERQRGNFPDRFSGHQFPNYSSELNVNALLLGDSALYLCASSSDYFDEQYFGPGTRLTVT.